The clone carrying this T cell receptor beta chain came up once. These data originate in a study of cytomegalovirus exposure and HLA in healthy donors. Sequencing used immunoSEQ multiplex PCR; TCRdb keeps in-frame clones, though not all of them. The repertoire has some 80,000 clones, about 95% of them found once; the top ten carry about 1.3%. The V gene end was trimmed by 6 bases and the J gene end by 5 bases; junction bases not matched to a gene: 9. CDR1 and CDR2 from the germline V gene are KGHSH and LQKENI. The CDR3 extends over 15 amino acids. Sequenced material: PBMCs. This receptor was identified in a woman aged 18-29 years in good health and CMV-seronegative. The J gene is TRBJ2-7, the V gene TRBV18; TRBD1 matches 11 bases. The CDR3 spells CASSPGTGGLNEQYF. The DNA of the CDR3 is TGTGCCAGCTCTCCCGGGACAGGGGGTCTTAACGAGCAGTACTTC.